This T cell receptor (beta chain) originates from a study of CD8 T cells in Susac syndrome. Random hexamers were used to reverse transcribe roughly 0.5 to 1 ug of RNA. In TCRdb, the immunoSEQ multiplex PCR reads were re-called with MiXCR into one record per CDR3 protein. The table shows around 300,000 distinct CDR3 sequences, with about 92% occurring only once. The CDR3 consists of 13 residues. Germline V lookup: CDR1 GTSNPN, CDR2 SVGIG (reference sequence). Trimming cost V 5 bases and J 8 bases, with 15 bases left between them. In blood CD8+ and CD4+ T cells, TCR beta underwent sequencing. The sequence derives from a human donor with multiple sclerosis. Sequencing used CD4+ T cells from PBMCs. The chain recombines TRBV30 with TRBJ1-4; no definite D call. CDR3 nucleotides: TGTGCCTGGGACTCGGGGATTGGGGAAAAACTGTTTTTT. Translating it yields CAWDSGIGEKLFF.